These 27 T cell receptor beta chains were sequenced from one sample in a study of blood T cells in healthy people across ages. With a J-beta primer mix and a sample-barcoded 5' primer, a second PCR ran about 7 to 11 cycles. TCRdb itself ran the 5' RACE reads through MiXCR, one entry per CDR3 protein. Of some 1.5 million distinct CDR3 sequences detected, 35% to 45% appear once; the ten largest clones hold approximately 4%. Source material: blood. These receptors originate from a woman aged 18-29 years in good health.

The chain recombines TRBV4-3 with TRBJ2-1, with 8 bases identical to TRBD1. TRBJ2-7 matches the DNA end more closely, so the J call is doubtful. The CDR3 contains 17 residues. The germline CDR1 and CDR2 sequences are LGHNA and YSLEER. CDR3 sequence reads: CASSQARTGISYNEQYF. CDR3 nucleotides: TGCGCCAGCAGCCAAGCACGGACAGGGATTTCCTACAATGAGCAGTACTTC.

On this clonotype itself: The junction differs from germline at one of its ends, possibly a read error. The J gene is TRBJ2-4, the V gene TRBV12-3 or TRBV12-4; D possibly matches TRBD1 or TRBD2 (5 bases each). The J call is uncertain, as TRBJ2-7 better fits the DNA end. This CDR3 region has 15 residues. CDR3 loop: CAGSKYPGPPPEQYF. In nucleotides, the CDR3 is TGTGCCGGCAGTAAATATCCGGGACCTCCTCCCGAGCAGTACTTC.

V and J are TRBV12-3 or TRBV12-4 and TRBJ1-5, with 7 bases aligning to TRBD1. CDR3 length equals 15 residues. With V trimmed by 7 bases and J by 4 bases, 10 bases remained unmatched. In nucleotides, the CDR3 is TGTGCCAGCACCCTCCATAGACAGGGAAATCAGCCCCAGCATTTT. Residues: CASTLHRQGNQPQHF.

V usage is TRBV12-3 or TRBV12-4 and J usage is TRBJ2-7; the D gene is possibly TRBD2 (5 bases). With 6 bases removed from V and 2 bases from J, the gap between germline ends came to 17 bases. CDR3 length: 15 amino acids. CDR3 coding DNA: TGTGCCAGCAGAGGGCCCGAAAGCGGTACCTACGAGCAGTACTTC. It encodes CASRGPESGTYEQYF.

This clonotype was recorded only once. An end of the junction differs from the germline gene, which may be a read error. The V call is TRBV3-1, the J call TRBJ2-7; TRBD2 aligns across 10 bases. CDR3 length equals 14 residues. Germline values: CDR1 LGHDT, CDR2 YNNKEL (reference sequence). CDR3 sequence reads: CAGSQSGRDGEQYF. The CDR3 region has the DNA TGTGCCGGCAGCCAAAGCGGGAGGGACGGGGAGCAGTACTTC.

The CDR3 protein is CASGTIRAGELFF. As DNA, the CDR3 is TGTGCTAGTGGTACCATTAGGGCCGGGGAGCTGTTTTTT. The rearrangement uses TRBV12-5 and TRBJ2-2, with D unresolved. With 5 bases removed from V and 6 bases from J, the gap between germline ends came to 10 bases. The germline gives CDR1 LGHNT, CDR2 FRNRAP. The CDR3 sequence is 13 residues long.

The chain combines TRBV20-1 with TRBJ1-5, with D perhaps matching TRBD1 (5 bases). Germline CDR1 reads DFQATT; CDR2 reads SNEGSKA (reference sequence). Trimming shortened V by 6 bases and J by 3 bases, and 15 bases separated the two germline ends. This CDR3 comprises 14 residues. CDR3 protein: CSAKIGGLNQPQHF. CDR3 DNA: TGCAGTGCCAAAATTGGGGGACTCAATCAGCCCCAGCATTTT.

The V and J genes are TRBV4-1 and TRBJ2-5; 11 nucleotides match TRBD2. The CDR3 extends over 16 amino acids. The germline CDR1 and CDR2 sequences are MGHRA and YSYEKL. V lost 1 base to trimming and J lost 6 bases; unmatched junction nucleotides: 7. The CDR3 sequence is CASSQATSGGWKTQYF. CDR3 nucleotides: TGCGCCAGCAGCCAAGCAACTAGCGGGGGTTGGAAGACCCAGTACTTC.

This clonotype was detected a few times. V gene TRBV12-3 or TRBV12-4 combines with J gene TRBJ2-3; D gene uncertain. V lost 4 bases and J 6 bases, leaving 8 bases between the germline ends. The CDR3 is 12 residues long. CDR3 coding DNA: TGTGCCAGCAGTTCTCAGTCGGATACGCAGTATTTT. Encoded protein: CASSSQSDTQYF.

The chain recombines TRBV12-3 or TRBV12-4 with TRBJ1-2, with D possibly matching TRBD1 (5 bases). V gave up 10 bases and J gave up 0 bases, with 12 bases separating them. There are 13 residues in the CDR3. This CDR3 reads CAIPGKTNYGYTF. CDR3 coding DNA: TGTGCCATCCCAGGGAAGACTAACTATGGCTACACCTTC.

Turning to this clonotype: One end of the junction fails to match germline, which may point to a read error. The CDR3 protein is CASRVTAQNIQYF. The DNA of the CDR3 is TGTGCCAGCAGGGTGACAGCCCAAAACATTCAGTACTTC. This chain joins TRBV2 and TRBJ2-4, with a possible D match to TRBD1 (5 bases). The CDR3 sequence is 13 residues long. CDR1 SNHLY and CDR2 FYNNEI come from the germline V gene.

The J gene is TRBJ2-1, the V gene TRBV7-9; D is possibly TRBD1 or TRBD2 (6 bases each). Germline V gene data show CDR1 as SEHNR and CDR2 as FQNEAQ (reference sequence). This CDR3 has 16 residues. V dropped 7 bases and J dropped 3 bases, with 19 bases sitting between them. The CDR3 DNA reads as TGTGCCAGCACCCCAGCAAGGGGGGTCCTCTACAATGAGCAGTTCTTC. It yields the protein CASTPARGVLYNEQFF. Based on the CDR3 plus reference TRBV7-9 and TRBJ2-1, the full variable domain is DTGVSQNPRHKITKRGQNVTFRCDPISEHNRLYWYRQTLGQGPEFLTYFQNEAQLEKSRLLSDRFSAERPKGSFSTLEIQRTEQGDSAMYLCASTPARGVLYNEQFFGPGTRLTVL.

The V and J genes are TRBV27 and TRBJ1-1; the D is unclear. V gave up 7 bases and J gave up 0 bases, with 15 bases separating them. Germline CDR1 MNHEY, CDR2 SMNVEV (reference sequence). The CDR3 consists of 15 residues. CDR3 in DNA: TGTGCCAGCATGTTAAGGACCGTTTTGAACACTGAAGCTTTCTTT. This translates into CASMLRTVLNTEAFF.

The CDR3 spells CASTHSTLRGRGRYEQYF. CDR3 nucleotides: TGTGCCAGCACCCACTCCACTCTCCGAGGACGGGGGAGATACGAGCAGTACTTC. This chain links TRBV12-3 or TRBV12-4 with TRBJ2-7; tentative D call: TRBD2 (6 bases). The CDR3 extends over 18 amino acids. V lost 7 bases, J lost 4 bases, and 29 bases lay in between.

This CDR3 reads CASSARTPSTEQYF. CDR3 coding DNA: TGTGCCAGCAGTGCGCGGACACCGTCCACCGAGCAGTACTTC. The chain links TRBV6-2 or TRBV6-3 to TRBJ2-7, with D tentatively TRBD1 (5 bases). V lost 5 bases and J 6 bases, leaving 17 bases between the germline ends. The CDR3 extends over 14 amino acids. The germline V gene has CDR1 MNHEY and CDR2 SVGEGT.

This clonotype has just a few counts. The chain joins TRBV7-2 to TRBJ1-1, with D maybe TRBD1 (6 bases). This CDR3 comprises 14 residues. Trimming left V 5 bases short and J 5 bases short, with 15 bases between. Germline loops: CDR1 SGHTA, CDR2 FQGNSA. CDR3: CASSPEGGRTEAFF. The CDR3 DNA reads TGTGCCAGCAGCCCTGAGGGGGGGCGAACTGAAGCTTTCTTT.

The chain joins TRBV4-2 to TRBJ2-7, with D unresolved. Deletions cut 8 bases from V and 7 bases from J, with 12 bases between. This CDR3 contains 11 residues. Germline assignment: CDR1 LGHNA and CDR2 YNFKEQ. CDR3 nucleotide sequence: TGTGCCAGCGGCAGGAACAATGAGCAGTACTTC. Translated: CASGRNNEQYF.

The V and J genes are TRBV6-5 and TRBJ2-2; D possibly corresponds to TRBD2 (6 bases). CDR1 and CDR2 (germline): MNHEY, SVGAGI. V was pared by 7 bases and J by 1 base, with 10 bases between. This CDR3 has 14 amino acids. CDR3 DNA sequence: TGTGCCAGCAACTGGGGAGGGAACACCGGGGAGCTGTTTTTT. Its protein is CASNWGGNTGELFF.

This clonotype was detected a few times. CDR3 sequence: CAITGGGDANYGYTF. The CDR3 DNA is TGTGCCATCACAGGCGGGGGTGATGCTAACTATGGCTACACCTTC. The rearrangement joins TRBV10-3 to TRBJ1-2; a possible D gene is TRBD1 (5 bases). Deletions cut 7 bases from V and 0 bases from J, with 15 bases between. This CDR3 contains 15 residues. Germline CDR1 and CDR2: ENHRY and SYGVKD.

The rearrangement uses TRBV4-1 and TRBJ2-3, with 11 bases lining up with TRBD1. The germline V gene encodes CDR1 MGHRA and CDR2 YSYEKL. The CDR3 contains 16 residues. The junction had 8 bases not matched to a gene; V was cut back by 5 bases and J by 4 bases. The CDR3 protein is CASSGRDRGSSDTQYF. CDR3 DNA: TGCGCCAGCAGCGGCCGGGACAGGGGGTCCTCAGATACGCAGTATTTT.

Only a few counts were recorded for this clonotype. This sequence joins TRBV29-1 and TRBJ2-1; no clear D. Germline lookup yields CDR1 SQVTM and CDR2 ANQGSEA. Between the trimmed V and J ends, which lost 6 bases and 0 bases, there was a span of 9 bases. The CDR3 is made up of 13 amino acids. This chain's CDR3 is CSVSGHSYNEQFF. CDR3 nucleotides: TGCAGCGTATCGGGCCACTCCTACAATGAGCAGTTCTTC.

At least ten counts were recorded for this clonotype. As DNA, the CDR3 is TGCAGCGTTGAAGACCCAGCGGGGGTACCGAGCTCCTACAATGAGCAGTTCTTC. Amino acids: CSVEDPAGVPSSYNEQFF. The chain recombines TRBV29-1 with TRBJ2-1, with 8 bases lining up with TRBD2. Losses at the gene ends were 0 bases for V and 0 bases for J; bases not matched to a gene: 10. Germline V gene data show CDR1 as SQVTM and CDR2 as ANQGSEA. The CDR3 is 18 residues long.

This clonotype has only a few counts. The chain couples TRBV7-9 to TRBJ1-6, with D tentatively TRBD1 (6 bases). The CDR3 consists of 15 residues. Trimming took 0 bases from V and 7 from J, leaving 10 bases between them. Germline assignment: CDR1 SEHNR and CDR2 FQNEAQ (reference sequence). CDR3 in amino acids: CASSLAGARNSPLHF. The CDR3 nucleotides read TGTGCCAGCAGCTTAGCGGGGGCGCGGAATTCACCCCTCCACTTT.

CDR3 in DNA: TGTGCCACCAGTGGGCCCAGTAGAGCGGAGACCCAGTACTTC. It translates to CATSGPSRAETQYF. This chain connects TRBV24-1 to TRBJ2-5; D uncertain. CDR1 is KGHDR and CDR2 is SFDVKD in the germline V gene. The V end lost 5 bases, the J end lost 5 bases, and 14 bases lay between the germline ends. This CDR3 spans 14 amino acids.

The J gene is TRBJ2-5, the V gene TRBV4-1; 10 bases line up with TRBD1. The CDR3 length is 17 residues. V lost 3 bases to trimming and J lost 1 base; unmatched junction nucleotides: 8. Germline V gene data show CDR1 as MGHRA and CDR2 as YSYEKL. The CDR3 nucleotides are TGCGCCAGCAGCCAGCCGGGACAGGGGTTCCTCCAAGAGACCCAGTACTTC. Its translation is CASSQPGQGFLQETQYF.

The rearrangement links TRBV7-9 to TRBJ1-2, with TRBD1 as a possible D gene (6 bases). The germline V gene encodes CDR1 SEHNR and CDR2 FQNEAQ (reference sequence). The V end was cut by 5 bases, the J end by 0 bases, with 16 bases between. The CDR3 length is 16 residues. The CDR3 protein is CASSAWTAIPNYGYTF. The CDR3 DNA reads TGTGCCAGCAGCGCTTGGACAGCAATACCTAACTATGGCTACACCTTC.

The chain joins TRBV6-5 to TRBJ2-5; D is perhaps TRBD2 (7 bases). The germline gives CDR1 MNHEY, CDR2 SVGAGI. CDR3 length: 13 amino acids. V lost 4 bases to trimming and J lost 11 bases, with 17 bases between them. The CDR3 DNA reads TGTGCCAGCAGTTGGGGGGGGGCCGATGAGCAGTACTTC. Protein product: CASSWGGADEQYF.